The rows below give T cell receptor beta chains drawn from one sample of a study of blood T cell repertoires in COVID-19. The table came from immunoSEQ multiplex PCR; TCRdb's copy has only in-frame clones and leaves some out. Among around 400,000 clones listed, approximately 93% were seen once. The sample was PBMCs or T cells enriched from blood (not recorded which). These receptors came from a woman in her forties who had been exposed to COVID-19. Both conserved end residues are part of each CDR3.

CASSVELPSDTQYF	TRBV9	TRBJ2-3
CASGQGLPVNSPLHF	TRBV3-1/TRBV3-2	TRBJ1-6
CATSAPGYGYTF	TRBV24-1	TRBJ1-2
CAYSGGVSYNEQFF	TRBV5-4	TRBJ2-1
CASSDAGTGVSGELFF	TRBV6-2/TRBV6-3	TRBJ2-2
CASSLGQVSPNYGYTF	TRBV5-1	TRBJ1-2
CASSEPGLGDAGELFF	TRBV5-8	TRBJ2-2
CASSLELAGGPTDTQYF	TRBV5-1	TRBJ2-3
CASSEAVLNSYFNEKLFF	TRBV2	TRBJ1-4
CASSPEAGSNQPQHF	TRBV18	TRBJ1-5
CASSSAGQGARGYTF	TRBV7-2	TRBJ1-2
CASSSSGTGVTDTQYF	TRBV7-9	TRBJ2-3
CASSIGRQGGSYEQYF	TRBV19	TRBJ2-7
CASSSPGQGVEGYTF	TRBV6-5	TRBJ1-2
CSASSGNTIYF	TRBV20-1	TRBJ1-3
CASSPTRDRVHEQYF	TRBV18	TRBJ2-7
CASSGGSSYNSPLHF	TRBV9	TRBJ1-6
CASSSAGRSTEAFF	TRBV7-8	TRBJ1-1
CAWSTNTGELFF	TRBV30	TRBJ2-2
CASAAAGYEQYF	TRBV2	TRBJ2-7
CAIRGGAAMGETQYF	TRBV10-3	TRBJ2-5
CASSPRNSNTKTQYF	TRBV5-8	TRBJ2-5
CASSGDRDPNQPQHF	TRBV5-1	TRBJ1-5
CASSPGTAKLEQYF	TRBV10-1	TRBJ2-7
CASSLGGQINSPLHF	TRBV5-1	TRBJ1-6
CASSLAGGDNEKLFF	TRBV7-2	TRBJ1-4
CASSVGGSSYEQYF	TRBV2	TRBJ2-7
CASSFRTSGSTDTQYF	TRBV19	TRBJ2-3
CASSPRTGLNTEAFF	TRBV5-8	TRBJ1-1
CEARGGETQYF	TRBV2	TRBJ2-5
CASSPQQGEHTEAFF	TRBV18	TRBJ1-1
CASSRTSGANTEAFF	TRBV9	TRBJ1-1
CASSQSPGTSNEQYF	TRBV18	TRBJ2-7
CASSHSGTVNTEAFF	TRBV27	TRBJ1-1
CATSAPDRGQNNEQFF	TRBV24-1	TRBJ2-1
CASSLGAGGNQPQHF	TRBV5-1	TRBJ1-5
CASSERLSDGYTF	TRBV25-1	TRBJ1-2
CASSLGTSGGRDTQYF	TRBV27	TRBJ2-3
CAWTLTGGNTIYF	TRBV30	TRBJ1-3
CASSLEGETQYF	TRBV13	TRBJ2-5
CASSPRQGKNTEAFF	TRBV11-1	TRBJ1-1
CATSDPPLAGGGNEQFF	TRBV24-1	TRBJ2-1
CASRAGVDYGYTF	TRBV19	TRBJ1-2
CASFSGRDYTGELFF	TRBV19	TRBJ2-2
CASSDLGGNTEAFF	TRBV27	TRBJ1-1
CASRRGDYGYTF	TRBV6-5	TRBJ1-2
CASRVTGGGYEQYF	TRBV2	TRBJ2-7
CASSLFNRGIGANVLTF	TRBV7-3	TRBJ2-6
CASSLGLAGGYEQYF	TRBV13	TRBJ2-7
CSVEDQYNEQFF	TRBV29-1	TRBJ2-1
CASSYGGNYGYTF	TRBV5-1	TRBJ1-2
CATSRPGQGAGEQYF	TRBV15	TRBJ2-7
CASSLQPGINQPQHF	TRBV5-1	TRBJ1-5
CASSSYAGSSYNEQFF	TRBV7-9	TRBJ2-1
CASSLISTGELFF	TRBV9	TRBJ2-2
CASSQDSGTGGDTQYF	TRBV3-1/TRBV3-2	TRBJ2-3
CASSPGLANNEQFF	TRBV2	TRBJ2-1